At least ten counts were recorded for the clone carrying this T cell receptor beta chain. Its antigen is unknown. This record belongs to a study of T-cell memory formation after mild COVID-19. Study overall: The TCR clusters were mostly specific to one donor. Points from the study as a whole: Some SARS-CoV-2-responding clones were already detected in memory before infection. Later expanders leaned toward CD4+, whereas clones contracting from day 15 to 85 were balanced CD4/CD8.

cDNA libraries for TCR alpha and TCR beta, carrying sample barcodes and UMIs, came from 5'RACE with constant-segment primers. One entry per CDR3 protein, called by TCRdb with MiXCR from the 5' RACE reads. The table lists hundreds of thousands of distinct CDR3 sequences, about 23% of them singletons. V was shortened by 12 bases and J by 1 base, with 8 bases between the two germline ends. The V gene's germline CDR1 is KGHDR and CDR2 SFDVKD. The CDR3 extends over 12 amino acids. Sample: PBMCs or a T cell subset sorted from them (not recorded which). The TCR sequence derives from an adult woman who had mild COVID-19 (a few samples of this study predate the infection). Cell type and time point are not known. The chain couples TRBV24-1 to TRBJ2-2; no clear D. The DNA for the CDR3 is TGTGCCTCCGCAGGGAACACCGGGGAGCTGTTTTTT. Its translation is CASAGNTGELFF.